The clone carrying this T cell receptor (beta chain) was picked up a small number of times. The antigen is not known. The data derive from a study of T-cell reconstitution after alpha-beta-depleted transplantation in children. For TCRbeta, the library was prepared with unique molecular identifiers. TCRdb ran MiXCR on the PCR reads and lists one entry per CDR3 protein. The sample lists a few hundred thousand distinct CDR3 sequences, approximately 42% seen once, with approximately 25% in the top ten. General study results and limits: Recipient T cells and thymic progenitors that survived gave rise to the high TCRbeta diversity observed at day 60 in some patients.

The input for sequencing was PBMCs, taken before TCRalphabeta/CD19-depleted stem cell transplant. The sequence was collected from a girl aged 2-10 years with aplastic anemia, due to receive a stem cell transplant.

CDR3 sequence reads: CSRPDYSSTDTQYF. CDR3 DNA sequence: TGCAGTAGGCCGGACTACTCTAGCACAGATACGCAGTATTTT. The chain links TRBV20-1 to TRBJ2-3, with D maybe TRBD2 (6 bases). Looked up from germline, CDR1 is DFQATT and CDR2 is SNEGSKA (reference sequence). The CDR3 has 14 residues. V was cut by 8 bases and J by 0 bases, with 15 bases left in between.